Reported below is one T cell receptor (beta chain). The target antigen is unknown. The CDR3 is 15 residues long. The ends lost 7 bases at V and 5 bases at J; junction bases unmatched: 11. Germline CDR1 reads LNHDA; CDR2 reads SQIVND (reference sequence). This sample was taken from a study of T cell responses to AZD1222 COVID-19 vaccine. Study outcomes and limitations: Donors were chiefly white British, with a greater number of females, and clonal diversity was perhaps underestimated.

TCRdb keeps only in-frame clones here, not all; method: immunoSEQ multiplex PCR. Of 150,000 to 200,000 clones in the sample, 90% to 95% were seen once. This TCR was sampled from an adult in good health. This specimen consisted of peripheral blood, obtained on day 0 of AZD1222 vaccination. The chain recombines TRBV19 with TRBJ2-1; 7 nucleotides align to TRBD2. This CDR3 is CASTLTGGDHNEQFF. The CDR3, as DNA: TGTGCCAGTACCCTAACGGGGGGAGACCACAATGAGCAGTTCTTC.